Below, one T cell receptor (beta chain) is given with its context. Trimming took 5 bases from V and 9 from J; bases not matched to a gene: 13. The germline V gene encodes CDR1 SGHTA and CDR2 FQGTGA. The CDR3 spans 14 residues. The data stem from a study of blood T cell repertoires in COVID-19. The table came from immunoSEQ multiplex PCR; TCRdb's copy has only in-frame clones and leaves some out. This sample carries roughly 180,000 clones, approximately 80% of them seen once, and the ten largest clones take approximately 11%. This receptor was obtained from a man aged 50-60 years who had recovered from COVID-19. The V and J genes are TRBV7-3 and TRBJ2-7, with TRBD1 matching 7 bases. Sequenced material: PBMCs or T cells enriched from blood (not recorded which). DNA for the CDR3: TGTGCCAGCAGCCCCTCAAGAGACAGGGACGGGCAGTACTTC. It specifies CASSPSRDRDGQYF.